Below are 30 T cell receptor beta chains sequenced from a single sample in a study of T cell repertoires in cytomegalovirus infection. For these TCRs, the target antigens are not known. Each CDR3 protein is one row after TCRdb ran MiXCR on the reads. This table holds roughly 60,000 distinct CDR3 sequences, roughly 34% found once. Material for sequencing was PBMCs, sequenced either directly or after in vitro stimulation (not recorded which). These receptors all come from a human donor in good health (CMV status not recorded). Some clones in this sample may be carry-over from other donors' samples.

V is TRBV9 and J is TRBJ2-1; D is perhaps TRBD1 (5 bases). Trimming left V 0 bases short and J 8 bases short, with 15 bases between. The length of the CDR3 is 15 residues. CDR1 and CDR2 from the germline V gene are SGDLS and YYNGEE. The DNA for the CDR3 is TGTGCCAGCAGCGTAGGATCAGGGTCGATCTATGAGCAGTTCTTC. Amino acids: CASSVGSGSIYEQFF.

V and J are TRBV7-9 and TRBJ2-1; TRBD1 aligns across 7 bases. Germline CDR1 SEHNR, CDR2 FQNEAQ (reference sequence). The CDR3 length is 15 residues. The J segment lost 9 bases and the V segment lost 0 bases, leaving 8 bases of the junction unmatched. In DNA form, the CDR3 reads TGTGCCAGCAGCTTAGCAAGGGCCGGGGACAGTGAGCAGTTCTTC. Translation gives CASSLARAGDSEQFF. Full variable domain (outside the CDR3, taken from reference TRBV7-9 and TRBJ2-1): DTGVSQNPRHKITKRGQNVTFRCDPISEHNRLYWYRQTLGQGPEFLTYFQNEAQLEKSRLLSDRFSAERPKGSFSTLEIQRTEQGDSAMYLCASSLARAGDSEQFFGPGTRLTVL.

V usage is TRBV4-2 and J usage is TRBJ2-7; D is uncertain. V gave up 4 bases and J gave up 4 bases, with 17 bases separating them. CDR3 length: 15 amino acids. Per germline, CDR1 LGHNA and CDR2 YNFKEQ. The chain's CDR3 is CASSRELGFSYEQYF. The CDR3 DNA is TGTGCCAGCAGCCGAGAACTGGGGTTCTCTTACGAGCAGTACTTC.

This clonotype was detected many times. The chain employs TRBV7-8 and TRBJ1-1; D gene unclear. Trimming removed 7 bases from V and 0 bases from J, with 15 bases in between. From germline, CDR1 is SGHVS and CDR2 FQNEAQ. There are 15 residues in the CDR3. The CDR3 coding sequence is TGTGCCAGCATCCCAAGTACACAGATGAACACTGAAGCTTTCTTT. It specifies CASIPSTQMNTEAFF.

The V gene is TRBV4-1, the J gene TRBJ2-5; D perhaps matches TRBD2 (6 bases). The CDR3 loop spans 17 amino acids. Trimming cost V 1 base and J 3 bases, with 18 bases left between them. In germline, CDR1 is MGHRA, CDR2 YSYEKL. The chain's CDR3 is CASSQGSLAGLKETQYF. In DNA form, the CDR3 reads TGCGCCAGCAGCCAAGGTTCACTTGCGGGATTAAAAGAGACCCAGTACTTC.

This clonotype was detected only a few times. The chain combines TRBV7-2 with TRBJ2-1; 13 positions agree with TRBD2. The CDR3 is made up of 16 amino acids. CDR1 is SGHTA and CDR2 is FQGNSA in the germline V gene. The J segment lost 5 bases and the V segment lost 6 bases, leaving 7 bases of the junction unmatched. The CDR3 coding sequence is TGTGCCAGCAGTCCCCTCGGGACTAGCGGGAACAATGAGCAGTTCTTC. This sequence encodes CASSPLGTSGNNEQFF. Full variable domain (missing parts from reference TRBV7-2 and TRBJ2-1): GAGVSQSPSNKVTEKGKDVELRCDPISGHTALYWYRQSLGQGLEFLIYFQGNSAPDKSGLPSDRFSAERTGGSVSTLTIQRTQQEDSAVYLCASSPLGTSGNNEQFFGPGTRLTVL.

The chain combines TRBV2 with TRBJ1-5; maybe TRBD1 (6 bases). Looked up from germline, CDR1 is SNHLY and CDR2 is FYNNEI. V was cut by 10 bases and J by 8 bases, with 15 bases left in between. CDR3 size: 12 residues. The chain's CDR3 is CATTSKGEPQHF. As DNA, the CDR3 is TGTGCCACCACCTCGAAGGGGGAGCCCCAGCATTTT.

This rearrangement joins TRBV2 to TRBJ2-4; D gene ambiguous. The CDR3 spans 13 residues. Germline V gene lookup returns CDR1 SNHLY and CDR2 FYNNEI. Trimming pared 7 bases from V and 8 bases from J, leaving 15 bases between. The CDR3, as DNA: TGTGCCAGCACCCGAAACTCACGGGACATTCAGTACTTC. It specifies CASTRNSRDIQYF.

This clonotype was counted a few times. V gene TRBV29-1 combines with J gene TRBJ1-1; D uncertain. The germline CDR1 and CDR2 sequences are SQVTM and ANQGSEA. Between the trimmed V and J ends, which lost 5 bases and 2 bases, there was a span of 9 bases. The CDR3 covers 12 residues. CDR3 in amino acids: CSVFASNTEAFF. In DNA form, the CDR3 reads TGCAGCGTTTTTGCATCAAACACTGAAGCTTTCTTT.

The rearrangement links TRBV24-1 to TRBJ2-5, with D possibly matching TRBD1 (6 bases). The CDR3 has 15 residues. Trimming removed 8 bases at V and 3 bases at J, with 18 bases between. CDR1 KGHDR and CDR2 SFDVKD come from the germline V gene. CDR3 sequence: CATKNPDSREETQYF. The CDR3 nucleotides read TGTGCCACCAAAAACCCGGACAGTAGAGAAGAGACCCAGTACTTC.

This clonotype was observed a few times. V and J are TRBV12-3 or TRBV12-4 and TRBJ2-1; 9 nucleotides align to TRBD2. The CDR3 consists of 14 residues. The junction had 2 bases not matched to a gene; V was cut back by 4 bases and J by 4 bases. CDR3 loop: CASSYLAGYNEQFF. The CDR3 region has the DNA TGTGCCAGCAGTTATCTAGCGGGATACAATGAGCAGTTCTTC.

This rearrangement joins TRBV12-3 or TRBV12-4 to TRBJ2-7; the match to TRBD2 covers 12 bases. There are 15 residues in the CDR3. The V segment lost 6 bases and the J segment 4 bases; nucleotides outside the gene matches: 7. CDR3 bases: TGTGCCAGCAGCCCTGCCGGGACTAGCGGGTACGAGCAGTACTTC. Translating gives CASSPAGTSGYEQYF.

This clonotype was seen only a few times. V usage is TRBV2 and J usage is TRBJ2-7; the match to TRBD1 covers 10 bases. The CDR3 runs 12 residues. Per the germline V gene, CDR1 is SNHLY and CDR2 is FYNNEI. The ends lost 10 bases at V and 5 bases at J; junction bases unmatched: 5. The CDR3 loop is CATRQGANEQYF. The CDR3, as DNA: TGTGCCACAAGACAGGGGGCCAACGAGCAGTACTTC. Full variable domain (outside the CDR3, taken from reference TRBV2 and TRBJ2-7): EPEVTQTPSHQVTQMGQEVILRCVPISNHLYFYWYRQILGQKVEFLVSFYNNEISEKSEIFDDQFSVERPDGSNFTLKIRSTKLEDSAMYFCATRQGANEQYFGPGTRLTVT.

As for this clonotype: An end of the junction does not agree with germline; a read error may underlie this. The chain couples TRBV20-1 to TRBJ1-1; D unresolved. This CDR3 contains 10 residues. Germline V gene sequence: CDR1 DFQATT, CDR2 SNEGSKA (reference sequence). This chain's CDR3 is CSARDRARMF. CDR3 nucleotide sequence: TGCAGTGCTAGAGATAGGGCCAGGATGTTT.

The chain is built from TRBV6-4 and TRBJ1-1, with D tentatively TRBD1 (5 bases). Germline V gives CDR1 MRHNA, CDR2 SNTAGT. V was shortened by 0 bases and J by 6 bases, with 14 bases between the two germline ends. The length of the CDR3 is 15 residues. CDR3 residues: CASSDSTGSTAEAFF. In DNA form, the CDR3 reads TGTGCCAGCAGTGACTCTACCGGGTCGACAGCTGAAGCTTTCTTT.

CDR3 in amino acids: CSVPSVRSYEQYF. In nucleotides, the CDR3 is TGCAGTGTACCTAGCGTTCGCTCCTACGAGCAGTACTTC. The J gene is TRBJ2-7, the V gene TRBV20-1; maybe TRBD2 (6 bases). The V gene lost 7 bases and the J gene lost 0 bases, with 13 bases spanning the gap. Germline CDR1 is DFQATT and CDR2 is SNEGSKA (reference sequence). The CDR3 is 13 residues long.

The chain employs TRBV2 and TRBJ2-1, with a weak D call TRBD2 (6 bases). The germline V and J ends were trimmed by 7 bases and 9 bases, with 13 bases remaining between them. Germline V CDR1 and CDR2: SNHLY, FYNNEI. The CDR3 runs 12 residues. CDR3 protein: CASKGLSGEQFF. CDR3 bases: TGTGCCAGCAAGGGACTGAGTGGTGAGCAGTTCTTC.

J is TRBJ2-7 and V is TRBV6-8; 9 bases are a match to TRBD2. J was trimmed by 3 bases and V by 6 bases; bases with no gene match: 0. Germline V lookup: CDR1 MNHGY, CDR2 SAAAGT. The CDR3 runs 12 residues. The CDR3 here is CASRTSGYEQYF. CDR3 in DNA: TGTGCCAGCAGGACTAGCGGCTACGAGCAGTACTTC.

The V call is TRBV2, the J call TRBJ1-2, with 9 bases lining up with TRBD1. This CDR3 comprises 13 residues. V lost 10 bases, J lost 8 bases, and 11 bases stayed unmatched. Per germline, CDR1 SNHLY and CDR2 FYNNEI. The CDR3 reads CANRGQGGYGYTF. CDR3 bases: TGTGCCAACAGGGGACAGGGAGGGTACGGCTACACCTTC.

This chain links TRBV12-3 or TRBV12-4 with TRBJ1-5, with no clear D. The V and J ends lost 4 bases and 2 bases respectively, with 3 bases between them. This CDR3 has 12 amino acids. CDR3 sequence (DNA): TGTGCCAGCAGTTCTGGCAATCAGCCCCAGCATTTT. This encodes CASSSGNQPQHF.

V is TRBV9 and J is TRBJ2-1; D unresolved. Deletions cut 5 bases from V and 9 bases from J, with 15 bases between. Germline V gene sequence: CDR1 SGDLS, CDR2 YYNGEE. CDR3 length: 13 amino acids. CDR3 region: CASRAPPGTEQFF. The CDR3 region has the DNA TGTGCCAGCAGGGCCCCCCCTGGAACTGAGCAGTTCTTC.

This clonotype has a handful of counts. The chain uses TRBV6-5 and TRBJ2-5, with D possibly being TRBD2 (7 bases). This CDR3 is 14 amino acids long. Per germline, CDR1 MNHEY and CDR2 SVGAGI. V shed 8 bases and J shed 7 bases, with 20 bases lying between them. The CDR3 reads CASGLSRGAPTQYF. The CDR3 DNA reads TGTGCCAGCGGCCTTAGTCGGGGGGCGCCGACCCAGTACTTC.

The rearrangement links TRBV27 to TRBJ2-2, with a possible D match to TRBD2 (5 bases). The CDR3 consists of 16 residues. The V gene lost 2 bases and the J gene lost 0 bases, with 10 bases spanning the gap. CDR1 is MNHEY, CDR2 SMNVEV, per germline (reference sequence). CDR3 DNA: TGTGCCAGCAGTTTAATGGCGGGCTCGAACACCGGGGAGCTGTTTTTT. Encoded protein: CASSLMAGSNTGELFF.

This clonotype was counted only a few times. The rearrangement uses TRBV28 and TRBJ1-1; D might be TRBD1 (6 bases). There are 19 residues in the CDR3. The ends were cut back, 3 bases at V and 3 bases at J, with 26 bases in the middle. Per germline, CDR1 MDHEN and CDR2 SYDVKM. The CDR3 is CASSLYSDSGYTPDTEAFF. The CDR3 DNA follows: TGTGCCAGCAGTTTGTACTCGGACAGTGGATACACCCCGGACACTGAAGCTTTCTTT.

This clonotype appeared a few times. CDR3 DNA: TGCAGTCGCGGCGGCGGGAGGGCCGCTTCCTACAATGAGCAGTTCTTC. Its protein product is CSRGGGRAASYNEQFF. The chain recombines TRBV20-1 with TRBJ2-1, with 9 bases identical to TRBD2. This CDR3 comprises 16 residues. Germline V gene sequence: CDR1 DFQATT, CDR2 SNEGSKA (reference sequence). The junction had 12 bases not matched to a gene; V was cut back by 8 bases and J by 1 base.

Here the CDR3 DNA reads TGCGCCAGCAGCCAAAGTAGCGGAGTCACAGATACGCAGTATTTT. Encoded protein: CASSQSSGVTDTQYF. The chain joins TRBV4-1 to TRBJ2-3; D may be TRBD2 (6 bases). The CDR3 has 15 residues. The V gene's germline CDR1 is MGHRA and CDR2 YSYEKL. V lost 2 bases, J lost 2 bases, and 11 bases lay in between.

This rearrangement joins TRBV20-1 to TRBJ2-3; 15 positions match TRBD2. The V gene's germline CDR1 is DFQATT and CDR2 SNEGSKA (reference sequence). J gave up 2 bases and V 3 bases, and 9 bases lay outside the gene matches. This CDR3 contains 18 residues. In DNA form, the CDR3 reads TGCAGTGCTAGTGTGGGACTAGCGGGGGGTCGGGACACAGATACGCAGTATTTT. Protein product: CSASVGLAGGRDTDTQYF.

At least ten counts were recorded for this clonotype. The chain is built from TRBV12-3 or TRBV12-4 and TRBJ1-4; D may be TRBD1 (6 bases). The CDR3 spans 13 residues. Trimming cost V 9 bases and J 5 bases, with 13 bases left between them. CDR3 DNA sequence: TGTGCCAGTACAGGGTCGGGAAATGAAAAACTGTTTTTT. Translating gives CASTGSGNEKLFF.

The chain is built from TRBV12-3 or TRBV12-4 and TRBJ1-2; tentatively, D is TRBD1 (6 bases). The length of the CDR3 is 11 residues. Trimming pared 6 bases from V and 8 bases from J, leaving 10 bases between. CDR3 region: CASRTGFGYTF. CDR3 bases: TGTGCCAGCAGGACAGGCTTCGGCTACACCTTC.

The DNA of the CDR3 is TGCGCCAGCAGCCAAGGGGGGTCCACTGAAGCTTTCTTT. As protein: CASSQGGSTEAFF. The chain links TRBV4-1 to TRBJ1-1; TRBD1 is a possible D gene (5 bases). Germline assignment: CDR1 MGHRA and CDR2 YSYEKL. This CDR3 region has 13 residues. V was pared by 1 base and J by 4 bases, with 7 bases between.